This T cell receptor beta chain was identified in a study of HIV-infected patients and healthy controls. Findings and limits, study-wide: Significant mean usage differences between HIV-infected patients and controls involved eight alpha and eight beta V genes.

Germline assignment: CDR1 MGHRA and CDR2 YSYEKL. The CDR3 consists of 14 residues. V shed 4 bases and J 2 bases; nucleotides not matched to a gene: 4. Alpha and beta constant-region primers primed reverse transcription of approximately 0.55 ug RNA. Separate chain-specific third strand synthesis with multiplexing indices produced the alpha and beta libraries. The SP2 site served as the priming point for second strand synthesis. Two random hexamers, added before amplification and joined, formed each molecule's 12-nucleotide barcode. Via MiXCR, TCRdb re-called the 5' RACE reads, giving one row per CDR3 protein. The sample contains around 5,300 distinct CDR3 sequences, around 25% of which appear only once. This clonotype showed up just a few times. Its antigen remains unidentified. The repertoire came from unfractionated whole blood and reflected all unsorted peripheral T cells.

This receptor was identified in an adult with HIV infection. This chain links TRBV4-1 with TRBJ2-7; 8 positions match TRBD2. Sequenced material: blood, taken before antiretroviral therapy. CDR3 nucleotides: TGCGCCAGCAGCCCGACTAGCGAGACCTACGAGCAGTACTTC. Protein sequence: CASSPTSETYEQYF.